This T cell receptor beta chain was observed in a study of T cell responses to AZD1222 COVID-19 vaccine. A word on this clone: Antigen unknown.

Findings and limits, study-wide: Donors were largely white British and mainly female; clonal diversity was possibly underestimated. In all cases, repertoires were sampled only after the peak T cell response. Reportedly, nearly half of unique spike TCRs recognized epitopes outside B.1.351/B.1.1.7 mutations.

V was pared by 2 bases and J by 6 bases, with 10 bases of the junction left unmatched. Germline CDR1 SGHVS, CDR2 FNYEAQ. The CDR3 is 16 amino acids. Libraries were prepared by immunoSEQ multiplex PCR; TCRdb keeps only in-frame clonotypes and omits some of them. The table has about 100,000 clones, 90% to 95% seen once; the top ten hold roughly a fifth. This clonotype was sampled from an adult in good health. The source material was peripheral blood, sampled on day 0 of AZD1222 vaccination. The V gene is TRBV7-6, the J gene TRBJ1-5; TRBD1 aligns across 7 bases. The CDR3 region has the DNA TGTGCCAGCAGCTTATGGCCTAGGGGGCACGGTCAGCCCCAGCATTTT. Translated, it gives CASSLWPRGHGQPQHF.